These 27 T cell receptor beta chains came from one sample sequenced in a study of T cells after yellow fever vaccination (dated by TCRdb to 2018 to 2020). The label giving this sample's treatment or condition can be read as: live attenuated yellow fever vaccine strain. Library prep was done by 5' RACE. TCRdb records Illumina HiSeq 2500 as the sequencer. The public reads were reanalyzed by TCRdb: fastp trimming at Q25, MiXCR alignment, in-frame beta chains only. Each entry is one CDR3 protein sequence, shown with its most common DNA and genes. Within this sample are under 700,000 distinct CDR3 sequences, with less than 20% of them counted one time only. The ten largest clones capture 17% of the sample. The sequencing here drew on PBMCs, taken less than 6 days after the first yellow fever vaccination. These TCRs come from a man aged 18-30 years who received the YFV17D yellow fever vaccine.

In its sample, this clonotype was seen a few times. The chain has TRBV10-3 and TRBJ2-7; D unresolved. The CDR3 totals 13 residues. Germline V gene lookup returns CDR1 ENHRY and CDR2 SYGVKD. Trimming removed 3 bases at V and 5 bases at J, with 11 bases between. The CDR3 sequence is CAISDPVRNEQYV. For the CDR3, the DNA is TGTGCCATCAGTGACCCGGTTAGAAACGAGCAGTACGTC.

This chain uses TRBV5-1 with TRBJ1-3; TRBD1 matches 7 bases. Germline CDR1 SGHRS, CDR2 YFSETQ. This CDR3 has 14 residues. V was pared by 2 bases and J by 8 bases, with 7 bases of the junction left unmatched. The CDR3 region is CASSLDRASDTIYF. The CDR3 DNA reads as TGCGCCAGCAGCTTAGACAGGGCGTCGGACACCATATATTTT.

This clonotype was seen a single time. CDR3 DNA: TGCAGTGCTGCGCGGACAGGGAACACTGAAGCTTTCTTT. Encoded protein: CSAARTGNTEAFF. This rearrangement joins TRBV20-1 to TRBJ1-1, with 7 bases identical to TRBD1. J was trimmed by 1 base and V by 5 bases; bases with no gene match: 4. Germline values: CDR1 DFQATT, CDR2 SNEGSKA (reference sequence). This CDR3 is 13 amino acids long.

J is TRBJ2-1 and V is TRBV9; no firm D call. The CDR3 runs to 15 residues. Trimming cost V 0 bases and J 3 bases, with 10 bases left between them. The germline V gene encodes CDR1 SGDLS and CDR2 YYNGEE. The CDR3 spells CASSVASKYYNEQFF. CDR3 DNA sequence: TGTGCCAGCAGCGTAGCATCGAAATACTACAATGAGCAGTTCTTC. Drawing the rest from reference TRBV9 and TRBJ2-1, the complete variable domain is DSGVTQTPKHLITATGQRVTLRCSPRSGDLSVYWYQQSLDQGLQFLIQYYNGEERAKGNILERFSAQQFPDLHSELNLSSLELGDSALYFCASSVASKYYNEQFFGPGTRLTVL.

Ten or more counts support this clonotype. This chain uses TRBV3-1 with TRBJ2-7; D may be TRBD2 (5 bases). There are 14 residues in the CDR3. V dropped 1 base and J dropped 6 bases, with 13 bases sitting between them. The germline gives CDR1 LGHDT, CDR2 YNNKEL (reference sequence). The CDR3 region is CASSQGTPGSEQYF. For the CDR3, the DNA is TGTGCCAGCAGCCAAGGGACTCCGGGGTCCGAGCAGTACTTC.

This clonotype has only a few counts. The gene calls are TRBV19 and TRBJ2-1, with D possibly matching TRBD1 (5 bases). V dropped 6 bases and J dropped 5 bases, with 14 bases sitting between them. Per the germline V gene, CDR1 is LNHDA and CDR2 is SQIVND (reference sequence). The CDR3 extends over 14 amino acids. The CDR3 loop is CASSKGRGNNEQFF. CDR3 nucleotides: TGTGCCAGTAGCAAGGGGCGAGGAAACAATGAGCAGTTCTTC. Filled out from reference TRBV19 and TRBJ2-1, the complete variable domain reads DGGITQSPKYLFRKEGQNVTLSCEQNLNHDAMYWYRQDPGQGLRLIYYSQIVNDFQKGDIAEGYSVSREKKESFPLTVTSAQKNPTAFYLCASSKGRGNNEQFFGPGTRLTVL.

In its sample, this clonotype was seen a few times. The chain couples TRBV28 to TRBJ2-5; unclear D gene. CDR1 is MDHEN and CDR2 is SYDVKM in the germline V gene. The ends were cut back, 5 bases at V and 4 bases at J, with 5 bases in the middle. The CDR3 spans 11 residues. The CDR3 coding sequence is TGTGCCAGCAGTCCGACAGAGACCCAGTACTTC. It encodes CASSPTETQYF.

In its sample, this clonotype was seen a few times. The genes are TRBV12-3 or TRBV12-4 and TRBJ2-3, with 7 bases aligning to TRBD2. Trimming at V came to 6 bases and at J to 6 bases, leaving 6 bases not matched to a gene. The CDR3 length is 13 residues. The DNA for the CDR3 is TGTGCCAGCAGCCGTGGGAGGGTGGATACGCAGTATTTT. Its translation is CASSRGRVDTQYF.

The chain has TRBV7-2 and TRBJ2-7; D is perhaps TRBD1 or TRBD2 (5 bases each). V was pared by 5 bases and J by 1 base, with 15 bases between. Germline CDR1 reads SGHTA; CDR2 reads FQGNSA. CDR3 size: 15 residues. CDR3 protein: CASSISGTDSYEQYF. CDR3 coding DNA: TGTGCCAGCAGCATATCCGGGACGGATTCCTACGAGCAGTACTTC.

The chain has TRBV11-3 and TRBJ2-6, with 7 bases matching TRBD1. The CDR3 is 17 residues long. With 1 base clipped from V and 0 bases from J, the junction kept 3 bases outside the gene matches. Germline V gives CDR1 SGHNT, CDR2 YENEEA. The CDR3 spells CASSLGGQSSGANVLTF. CDR3 coding DNA: TGTGCCAGCAGCTTAGGGGGACAGAGCTCTGGGGCCAACGTCCTGACTTTC.

V usage is TRBV4-3 and J usage is TRBJ1-2; D is unclear. CDR3 size: 15 residues. The germline gives CDR1 LGHNA, CDR2 YSLEER. Trimming shortened V by 0 bases and J by 9 bases, and 17 bases separated the two germline ends. The CDR3 sequence: CASSQDSSALRSYTF. In DNA, the CDR3 is TGCGCCAGCAGCCAAGATTCCTCCGCTCTTCGGAGCTACACCTTC.

This chain links TRBV6-4 with TRBJ2-2, with no clear D. Germline loops: CDR1 MRHNA, CDR2 SNTAGT. V lost 8 bases to trimming and J lost 8 bases, with 9 bases between them. The CDR3 length is 11 residues. The CDR3 DNA reads as TGTGCCAGCCTCACCAAGGGGGAGCTGTTTTTT. Protein: CASLTKGELFF.

V usage is TRBV12-5 and J usage is TRBJ1-2; tentatively, D is TRBD1 (6 bases). V gave up 7 bases and J gave up 3 bases, with 12 bases separating them. Looked up from germline, CDR1 is LGHNT and CDR2 is FRNRAP. This CDR3 spans 13 amino acids. This chain's CDR3 is CASDQDSDYGYTF. The CDR3 DNA reads TGTGCTAGTGATCAGGACAGTGACTATGGCTACACCTTC.

This clonotype was recorded a few times. V and J are TRBV5-1 and TRBJ2-7, with D unresolved. CDR3 length: 15 residues. Germline assignment: CDR1 SGHRS and CDR2 YFSETQ. V was shortened by 2 bases and J by 1 base, with 13 bases between the two germline ends. CDR3: CASSFGTVESYEQYF. CDR3 bases: TGCGCCAGCAGCTTTGGTACAGTGGAGTCCTACGAGCAGTACTTC.

This clonotype has just a few counts. The chain's CDR3 is CASSLWAGGNTEAFF. The CDR3, as DNA: TGCGCCAGCAGTTTGTGGGCTGGGGGGAACACTGAAGCTTTCTTT. The chain uses TRBV5-1 and TRBJ1-1; the D gene is possibly TRBD1 (5 bases). Germline CDR1 is SGHRS and CDR2 is YFSETQ. The CDR3 sequence is 15 residues long. Trimming removed 5 bases at V and 1 base at J, with 15 bases between.

This clonotype was observed a handful of times. V usage is TRBV7-2 and J usage is TRBJ2-1; 8 bases agree with TRBD2. The germline V gene encodes CDR1 SGHTA and CDR2 FQGNSA. The CDR3 covers 14 residues. The V gene end was trimmed by 10 bases and the J gene end by 3 bases; junction bases not matched to a gene: 8. This chain's CDR3 is CATTGGTFYNEQFF. CDR3 DNA: TGTGCCACCACGGGGGGGACTTTCTACAATGAGCAGTTCTTC.

The chain couples TRBV5-6 to TRBJ1-1; D gene uncertain. Trimming removed 2 bases at V and 0 bases at J, with 8 bases between. CDR1 is SGHDT and CDR2 is YYEEEE in the germline V gene. This CDR3 has 14 residues. Written as DNA, the CDR3 is TGTGCCAGCAGCTTCGTGTCCGTGAACACTGAAGCTTTCTTT. This codes for CASSFVSVNTEAFF.

The V and J genes are TRBV20-1 and TRBJ2-4; a weak D match, TRBD1 (6 bases). This CDR3 has 14 residues. The germline V and J ends were trimmed by 0 bases and 8 bases, with 14 bases remaining between them. The V gene's germline CDR1 is DFQATT and CDR2 SNEGSKA (reference sequence). CDR3 residues: CSARDRGYSDIQYF. The CDR3 coding sequence is TGCAGTGCTAGAGACAGGGGTTATTCGGACATTCAGTACTTC.

This clonotype has at least ten counts. V and J are TRBV6-2 or TRBV6-3 and TRBJ1-6; D is uncertain. Germline CDR1 and CDR2: MNHEY and SVGEGT. V lost 3 bases, J lost 10 bases, and 4 bases lay in between. The CDR3 has 11 amino acids. The CDR3 reads CASSYRSPLHF. CDR3 DNA: TGTGCCAGCAGTTATCGGTCACCCCTCCACTTT.

A note on this clonotype: Compared with germline, one end of the junction differs, possibly owing to a read error. The rearrangement joins TRBV10-3 to TRBJ2-3; D uncertain. Per germline, CDR1 ENHRY and CDR2 SYGVKD. This CDR3 spans 13 amino acids. CDR3 nucleotides: TGTGCCATCAGTTCAGACCCGGCCGGTACGCACTATTTT. Translating it yields CAISSDPAGTHYF.

The chain recombines TRBV2 with TRBJ1-2, with a tentative D call TRBD1 (6 bases). CDR1 and CDR2 (germline): SNHLY, FYNNEI. This CDR3 comprises 16 residues. The germline V and J ends were trimmed by 2 bases and 2 bases, with 15 bases remaining between them. For the CDR3, the DNA is TGTGCCAGCAGTGAAACGGTTACAGGGTCAAACTATGGCTACACCTTC. Translating it yields CASSETVTGSNYGYTF.

The rearrangement uses TRBV20-1 and TRBJ2-5; TRBD2 is a possible D gene (6 bases). This CDR3 region has 14 residues. Germline assignment: CDR1 DFQATT and CDR2 SNEGSKA (reference sequence). Trimming shortened V by 4 bases and J by 2 bases, and 14 bases separated the two germline ends. This CDR3 reads CSAILARVQETQYF. Here the CDR3 DNA reads TGCAGTGCTATTCTAGCGAGGGTACAAGAGACCCAGTACTTC.

There are a few counts of this clonotype. The chain carries TRBV18 and TRBJ1-5; D gene uncertain. The germline gives CDR1 KGHSH, CDR2 LQKENI. The CDR3 sequence is 14 residues long. Trimming left V 3 bases short and J 0 bases short, with 6 bases between. CDR3 in amino acids: CASSPAYSNQPQHF. CDR3 nucleotides: TGTGCCAGCTCACCGGCTTATAGCAATCAGCCCCAGCATTTT.

This chain uses TRBV5-4 with TRBJ1-6; unclear D gene. The CDR3 is 12 amino acids. Germline V lookup: CDR1 SGHNT, CDR2 YYREEE (reference sequence). V lost 6 bases and J lost 7, with 8 bases in between. CDR3 nucleotides: TGTGCCAGCAATAGATGGAATTCACCCCTCCACTTT. As protein: CASNRWNSPLHF.

This chain uses TRBV15 with TRBJ2-7, with D uncertain. With 0 bases removed from V and 0 bases from J, the gap between germline ends came to 6 bases. In germline, CDR1 is LNHNV, CDR2 YYDKDF (reference sequence). The length of the CDR3 is 14 residues. CDR3 sequence (DNA): TGTGCCACCAGCAGAGATAAGGGCTCCTACGAGCAGTACGTC. It specifies CATSRDKGSYEQYV.

This clonotype was counted a few times. The chain couples TRBV6-5 to TRBJ1-1; no definite D call. Per germline, CDR1 MNHEY and CDR2 SVGAGI. The V gene lost 0 bases and the J gene lost 2 bases, with 4 bases spanning the gap. The CDR3 consists of 13 residues. CDR3 protein: CASSYSSNTEAFF. In DNA, the CDR3 is TGTGCCAGCAGTTACTCGTCCAACACTGAAGCTTTCTTT.

This clonotype was seen a handful of times. J is TRBJ2-3 and V is TRBV9, with 8 bases identical to TRBD2. V trimming: 4 bases; J trimming: 0 bases; junction bases outside the gene matches: 10. The CDR3 loop spans 17 amino acids. Germline values: CDR1 SGDLS, CDR2 YYNGEE. CDR3 coding DNA: TGTGCCAGCAGCATATACAGCGGGGGAGCCAGCACAGATACGCAGTATTTT. Its translation: CASSIYSGGASTDTQYF.